Each of the 11 T cell receptor beta chains below was sequenced from the same sample in a study of Graves' ophthalmopathy and Graves' hyperthyroidism (dated by TCRdb to the late 2010s). Sequencing instrument: Illumina HiSeq 2000. TCR beta CDR3 regions were amplified from RNA transcripts for repertoire sequencing. The first round was an RT-PCR using HTBI primers with the Qiagen OneStep RT-PCR kit, and this first round was followed by a second-round multiplex PCR, then size selection and purification. The public reads were quality trimmed at Q25 with fastp and then assembled into clones with MiXCR by TCRdb, keeping productive beta chains. Entries that share a CDR3 protein sequence are merged under the most common genes and DNA. This sample gives about 500,000 distinct CDR3 sequences in total; 35% to 45% of them show up just once. Around 4% of the sample goes to the ten largest clones. Sequenced input: peripheral blood or thyroid tissue (not recorded which). The receptors were gathered from an adult man with Graves' hyperthyroidism.

In its sample, this clonotype was seen many times. This chain connects TRBV6-5 to TRBJ2-5; TRBD1 agrees at 8 bases. Germline CDR1 and CDR2: MNHEY and SVGAGI. The CDR3 is 14 residues long. With 2 bases clipped from V and 4 bases from J, the junction kept 3 bases outside the gene matches. The CDR3 DNA is TGTGCCAGCAGTTACACGACAGGGGTAGAGACCCAGTACTTC. Its translation is CASSYTTGVETQYF.

This clonotype was observed a handful of times. This rearrangement joins TRBV28 to TRBJ1-5; no clear D. CDR1 and CDR2 (germline): MDHEN, SYDVKM. This CDR3 has 16 amino acids. V shed 2 bases and J shed 0 bases, with 11 bases lying between them. Here the CDR3 DNA reads TGTGCCAGCAGTTTAGGCCAGATTGCTAGCAATCAGCCCCAGCATTTT. Translation: CASSLGQIASNQPQHF.

At least ten counts were recorded for this clonotype. The chain employs TRBV20-1 and TRBJ2-5; 13 bases are a match to TRBD2. Losses at the gene ends were 4 bases for V and 1 base for J; bases not matched to a gene: 3. The CDR3 is made up of 15 amino acids. Germline loops: CDR1 DFQATT, CDR2 SNEGSKA (reference sequence). CDR3 protein: CSAMTSGGTQETQYF. The CDR3 nucleotides are TGCAGTGCTATGACTAGCGGGGGGACCCAAGAGACCCAGTACTTC.

Worth noting for this clonotype: Germline and junction disagree at one end, which may indicate a read error. The CDR3 DNA reads TGCGCCAGCAGCCGCGGAATCGGACAGGGGGCAGGGGGCTACACCTTC. Protein: CASSRGIGQGAGGYTF. This chain connects TRBV7-9 to TRBJ1-2, with TRBD1 identical over 11 bases. CDR1 and CDR2 from the germline V gene are SEHNR and FQNEAQ (reference sequence). This CDR3 has 16 residues. Full variable domain (remainder filled in from reference TRBV7-9 and TRBJ1-2): DTGVSQNPRHKITKRGQNVTFRCDPISEHNRLYWYRQTLGQGPEFLTYFQNEAQLEKSRLLSDRFSAERPKGSFSTLEIQRTEQGDSAMYLCASSRGIGQGAGGYTFGSGTRLTVV.

This clonotype was recorded a few times. V gene TRBV5-4 combines with J gene TRBJ2-7; 8 nucleotides match TRBD1. The CDR3 is made up of 15 amino acids. In germline, CDR1 is SGHNT, CDR2 YYREEE (reference sequence). Trimming cost V 4 bases and J 0 bases; bases outside gene matches: 6. The CDR3 protein is CASSQQGTGSYEQYF. DNA of the CDR3: TGTGCCAGCAGCCAGCAGGGGACAGGCTCCTACGAGCAGTACTTC.

This clonotype came up many times. The chain combines TRBV7-9 with TRBJ2-5; TRBD2 might be the D (5 bases). The length of the CDR3 is 16 residues. From germline, CDR1 is SEHNR and CDR2 FQNEAQ (reference sequence). Deletions cut 1 base from V and 1 base from J, with 13 bases between. Written as DNA, the CDR3 is TGTGCCAGCAGCTTAGAACTAGTAACCACCCAAGAGACCCAGTACTTC. Translation: CASSLELVTTQETQYF. The entire variable domain, with the rest obtained from reference TRBV7-9 and TRBJ2-5, is as follows: DTGVSQNPRHKITKRGQNVTFRCDPISEHNRLYWYRQTLGQGPEFLTYFQNEAQLEKSRLLSDRFSAERPKGSFSTLEIQRTEQGDSAMYLCASSLELVTTQETQYFGPGTRLLVL.

This chain connects TRBV29-1 to TRBJ1-1; 10 nucleotides match TRBD1. The CDR3 contains 14 residues. Germline V CDR1 and CDR2: SQVTM, ANQGSEA. J lost 6 bases, V lost 6 bases, and 10 bases had no gene match. The CDR3: CSVGQGTVGAEAFF. Here the CDR3 DNA reads TGCAGCGTGGGACAGGGGACGGTGGGCGCTGAAGCTTTCTTT.

This clonotype was seen ten or more times. V and J are TRBV7-6 and TRBJ1-2; D is ambiguous. CDR1 and CDR2 (germline): SGHVS, FNYEAQ. CDR3 length: 14 amino acids. The V and J ends lost 1 base and 7 bases respectively, with 13 bases between them. CDR3 DNA sequence: TGTGCCAGCAGCTTAGTTGAGGGAGGCGCTGGCTACACCTTC. Residues: CASSLVEGGAGYTF.

This clonotype has a handful of counts. V usage is TRBV7-3 and J usage is TRBJ2-3, with TRBD2 matching 12 bases. After removal of 5 bases from V and 0 bases from J, the junction contained 3 bases not matched to a gene. The germline V gene encodes CDR1 SGHTA and CDR2 FQGTGA. This CDR3 has 16 residues. In nucleotides, the CDR3 is TGTGCCAGCAGCCCTGGACTAGCGGGGAGCACAGATACGCAGTATTTT. This codes for CASSPGLAGSTDTQYF.

Turning to this clonotype: A much larger clone differs from this one at a single base, so this may be a read error. CDR3 DNA sequence: TGTGCCATCGAGCGGGAGCCCACCCACGAGCAGTACTTC. Its protein is CAIEREPTHEQYF. The V call is TRBV2, the J call TRBJ2-7; 8 bases match TRBD2. V lost 10 bases and J lost 5; bases outside the gene matches: 10. Germline V gives CDR1 SNHLY, CDR2 FYNNEI. This CDR3 spans 13 amino acids.

The chain is built from TRBV29-1 and TRBJ2-7; 13 nucleotides line up with TRBD2. V was pared by 8 bases and J by 1 base, with 5 bases of the junction left unmatched. The CDR3 contains 14 residues. Germline CDR1 and CDR2: SQVTM and ANQGSEA. The CDR3 DNA sequence: TGCAGCTCCGGACTAGCGGGGGAGTCCTACGAGCAGTACTTC. Encoded protein: CSSGLAGESYEQYF.